This TCR beta chain was captured in a study of T cells in Graves' hyperthyroidism and ophthalmopathy. Study-level information: Peripheral blood was acquired at first diagnosis, ahead of any therapy whatsoever. Points from the study as a whole: A 13 V-J signature model discriminated ophthalmopathy versus stable hyperthyroidism.

From RNA transcripts, TCR beta CDR3 regions were amplified. Using the HTBI primer set, a first-round RT-PCR was run on the TCR CDR3. TCRdb analysed the multiplex PCR reads with MiXCR anew, one entry per CDR3 protein. Here the sample spans some 300,000 distinct CDR3 sequences, 15% to 20% being singletons. This clonotype was seen at least ten times. Its specificity is unknown. J gave up 5 bases and V 4 bases, and 7 bases lay outside the gene matches. Germline V lookup: CDR1 LGHDT, CDR2 YNNKEL (reference sequence). This CDR3 region has 14 residues. This TCR derives from a man aged 50-60 years with Graves' ophthalmopathy. The sequenced material came from blood. The gene calls are TRBV3-1 and TRBJ1-1; TRBD1 aligns across 7 bases. The CDR3 sequence: CASSLRARGTEAFF. CDR3 nucleotides: TGTGCCAGCAGCCTTCGAGCCAGGGGGACTGAAGCTTTCTTT.